The 7 T cell receptor beta chains given below trace back to one sample, sequenced in a study of CD8 T cells in Susac syndrome. RNA totalling roughly 0.45 to 1 ug underwent reverse transcription with random hexamers. TCRdb reanalysed the immunoSEQ multiplex PCR reads using MiXCR and keeps one entry per CDR3 protein. The table shows some 120,000 distinct CDR3 sequences, with around 94% occurring only once. Source material: CD4+ T cells from PBMCs. These receptors came from a human donor in good health.

The CDR3, as DNA: TGCGCCAGCAGCTTGCCGGGTCTTAGCACAGATACGCAGTATTTT. It encodes CASSLPGLSTDTQYF. V is TRBV5-1 and J is TRBJ2-3; D gene uncertain. The CDR3 contains 15 residues. Trimming cost V 1 base and J 0 bases, with 9 bases left between them. The germline CDR1 and CDR2 sequences are SGHRS and YFSETQ.

This rearrangement joins TRBV10-3 to TRBJ2-7; D gene unclear. Trimming shortened V by 7 bases and J by 3 bases, and 13 bases separated the two germline ends. The CDR3 runs to 13 residues. Per the germline V gene, CDR1 is ENHRY and CDR2 is SYGVKD. CDR3 bases: TGTGCCATCAAAACCCCTCAAGACTACGAGCAGTACTTC. It translates to CAIKTPQDYEQYF.

V is TRBV27 and J is TRBJ1-2, with 10 nucleotides matching TRBD1. This CDR3 region has 15 residues. Germline CDR1 MNHEY, CDR2 SMNVEV (reference sequence). J gave up 5 bases and V 5 bases, and 8 bases lay outside the gene matches. The CDR3 region has the DNA TGTGCCAGCAGTCCCCCGGACAGGGGGTTATATGGCTACACCTTC. It encodes CASSPPDRGLYGYTF.

The rearrangement links TRBV11-2 to TRBJ1-3; D is ambiguous. CDR3 length: 13 residues. V was clipped by 7 bases and J by 4 bases, with 11 bases between them. Germline V gives CDR1 SGHAT, CDR2 FQNNGV. The CDR3 region has the DNA TGTGCCAGCAACGAGGACCTGGGAAACACCATATATTTT. Protein sequence: CASNEDLGNTIYF.

J is TRBJ2-7 and V is TRBV13; D not certain. The length of the CDR3 is 12 residues. V dropped 4 bases and J dropped 6 bases, with 10 bases sitting between them. Germline V CDR1 and CDR2: PRHDT, FYEKMQ (reference sequence). CDR3 residues: CASSSTSREQYF. The DNA of the CDR3 is TGTGCCAGCAGCTCTACCTCTCGCGAGCAGTACTTC.

This chain links TRBV2 with TRBJ2-4, with 8 bases lining up with TRBD1. The V gene end was trimmed by 6 bases and the J gene end by 7 bases; junction bases not matched to a gene: 8. The germline CDR1 and CDR2 sequences are SNHLY and FYNNEI. This CDR3 region has 14 residues. CDR3 sequence reads: CASRGQGGSNIQYF. CDR3 DNA sequence: TGTGCCAGCAGAGGACAGGGAGGATCCAACATTCAGTACTTC.

As DNA, the CDR3 is TGTGCCACCAGCCGAGGGGAGACCCAGTACTTC. It specifies CATSRGETQYF. V is TRBV24-1 and J is TRBJ2-5, with a possible D match to TRBD2 (5 bases). The CDR3 runs 11 residues. V dropped 7 bases and J dropped 5 bases, with 7 bases sitting between them. Germline values: CDR1 KGHDR, CDR2 SFDVKD.